This T cell receptor (beta chain) was profiled in a study of blood T cell repertoires in COVID-19. The overall study: Acute and convalescent COVID-19 specimens originated in the United States, Italy and Spain.

Trimming at V came to 1 base and at J to 0 bases, leaving 4 bases not matched to a gene. Germline V gives CDR1 SGHRS, CDR2 YFSETQ. The CDR3 spans 17 residues. Original data processing: The assay estimated nucleated cells by amplifying reference gene primers. The repertoire was sequenced with immunoSEQ multiplex PCR; TCRdb's copy has only in-frame clones and lacks some. The V and J calls and clone size were taken over from that table, and D and trimming were inferred from the DNA. The sample lists around 42,000 clones, about 85% seen once, with 12% in the top ten. The specimen was peripheral blood. The chain employs TRBV5-1 and TRBJ2-3, with 11 positions matching TRBD2. The TCR was taken from a human donor in a cohort sampled during active COVID-19. The CDR3: CASSLSSGGASTDTQYF. Written as DNA, the CDR3 is TGCGCCAGCAGCTTGAGTAGCGGGGGGGCTAGCACAGATACGCAGTATTTT. Supplemented by reference TRBV5-1 and TRBJ2-3, the full variable domain reads KAGVTQTPRYLIKTRGQQVTLSCSPISGHRSVSWYQQTPGQGLQFLFEYFSETQRNKGNFPGRFSGRQFSNSRSEMNVSTLELGDSALYLCASSLSSGGASTDTQYFGPGTRLTVL.